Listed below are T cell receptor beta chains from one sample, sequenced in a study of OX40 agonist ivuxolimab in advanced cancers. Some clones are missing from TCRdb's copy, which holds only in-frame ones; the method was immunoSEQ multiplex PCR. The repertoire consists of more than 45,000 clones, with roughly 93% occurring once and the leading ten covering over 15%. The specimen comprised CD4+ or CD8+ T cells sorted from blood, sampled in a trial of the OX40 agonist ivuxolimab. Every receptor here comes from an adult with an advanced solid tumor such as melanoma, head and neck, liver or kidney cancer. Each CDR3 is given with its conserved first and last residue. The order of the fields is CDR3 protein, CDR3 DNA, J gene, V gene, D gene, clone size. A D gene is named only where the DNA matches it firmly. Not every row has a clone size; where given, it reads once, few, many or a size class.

cdr3_aa: CASSPSPNSGPRETQYF
cdr3_nt: TGTGCCAGCAGCCCCTCGCCTAATTCGGGGCCCCGAGAGACCCAGTACTTC
j_call: TRBJ2-5
v_call: TRBV5-5
d_call: .
clone_size: .

cdr3_aa: CASSVPGTSVNEQFF
cdr3_nt: TGTGCCAGCAGTGTCCCCGGGACTAGCGTCAATGAGCAGTTCTTC
j_call: TRBJ2-1
v_call: TRBV6-5
d_call: TRBD2
clone_size: .

cdr3_aa: CAISEVQYNEQFF
cdr3_nt: TGTGCCATCAGTGAGGTACAGTACAATGAGCAGTTCTTC
j_call: TRBJ2-1
v_call: TRBV10-3
d_call: .
clone_size: .

cdr3_aa: CASSRLASNTGELFF
cdr3_nt: TGTGCCAGCAGCCGGCTAGCGAGCAACACCGGGGAGCTGTTTTTT
j_call: TRBJ2-2
v_call: TRBV9
d_call: .
clone_size: .

cdr3_aa: CAISDGGHSYNEQFF
cdr3_nt: TGTGCCATCAGCGACGGGGGACATTCCTACAATGAGCAGTTCTTC
j_call: TRBJ2-1
v_call: TRBV10-3
d_call: .
clone_size: once

cdr3_aa: CASSYVGQGGETQYF
cdr3_nt: TGTGCCAGCAGTTACGTCGGACAGGGTGGAGAGACCCAGTACTTC
j_call: TRBJ2-5
v_call: TRBV6-5
d_call: TRBD1
clone_size: .

cdr3_aa: CASSVEGGRSTDTQYF
cdr3_nt: TGTGCCAGCAGCGTAGAGGGCGGGAGGAGCACAGATACGCAGTATTTT
j_call: TRBJ2-3
v_call: TRBV9
d_call: TRBD2
clone_size: .

cdr3_aa: CASSIGGYSNQPQHF
cdr3_nt: TGTGCCAGTAGTATAGGAGGGTATAGCAATCAGCCCCAGCATTTT
j_call: TRBJ1-5
v_call: TRBV19
d_call: .
clone_size: .

cdr3_aa: CASRNLAGGLYNLYF
cdr3_nt: TGTGCCAGTAGGAATCTAGCGGGGGGGCTATATAATCTGTACTTC
j_call: TRBJ2-4
v_call: TRBV19
d_call: TRBD2
clone_size: .

cdr3_aa: CASSPLVGELFF
cdr3_nt: TGTGCCAGCAGCCCTCTAGTCGGGGAGCTGTTTTTT
j_call: TRBJ2-2
v_call: TRBV13
d_call: .
clone_size: .

cdr3_aa: CASSLAAGGAGTGELFF
cdr3_nt: TGTGCCAGCAGCTTGGCGGCCGGGGGGGCCGGCACCGGGGAGCTGTTTTTT
j_call: TRBJ2-2
v_call: TRBV5-8
d_call: TRBD2
clone_size: .

cdr3_aa: CASSHDDYGYTF
cdr3_nt: TGTGCCAGCAGCCATGATGACTATGGCTACACCTTC
j_call: TRBJ1-2
v_call: TRBV28
d_call: .
clone_size: .

cdr3_aa: CASSLYADTQYF
cdr3_nt: TGTGCCAGCAGCTTATATGCAGATACGCAGTATTTT
j_call: TRBJ2-3
v_call: TRBV7-9
d_call: .
clone_size: .

cdr3_aa: CASSPAGGFYNEQFF
cdr3_nt: TGTGCCAGCAGCCCCGCCGGGGGTTTTTACAATGAGCAGTTCTTC
j_call: TRBJ2-1
v_call: TRBV11-3
d_call: .
clone_size: .

cdr3_aa: CASSNLGGGPLNYGYTF
cdr3_nt: TGTGCCAGCAGCAATCTCGGGGGGGGACCCCTCAACTATGGCTACACCTTC
j_call: TRBJ1-2
v_call: TRBV21-1
d_call: .
clone_size: .

cdr3_aa: CASKDGQGFEKLFF
cdr3_nt: TGTGCCAGTAAGGACGGACAGGGTTTTGAAAAACTGTTTTTT
j_call: TRBJ1-4
v_call: TRBV19
d_call: TRBD1
clone_size: .

cdr3_aa: CASSDTWGAYGYTF
cdr3_nt: TGTGCCAGCAGTGACACCTGGGGAGCTTATGGCTACACCTTC
j_call: TRBJ1-2
v_call: TRBV6-5
d_call: .
clone_size: .

cdr3_aa: CASSSPRLADYSDTQYF
cdr3_nt: TGTGCCAGCAGCTCCCCCCGGCTAGCGGACTACTCAGATACGCAGTATTTT
j_call: TRBJ2-3
v_call: TRBV11-2
d_call: TRBD2
clone_size: .

cdr3_aa: CSVARDQETQYF
cdr3_nt: TGCAGCGTTGCCCGGGACCAAGAGACCCAGTACTTC
j_call: TRBJ2-5
v_call: TRBV29-1
d_call: .
clone_size: .

cdr3_aa: CASTRQGGEKLFF
cdr3_nt: TGTGCCAGCACCCGACAGGGTGGAGAAAAACTGTTTTTT
j_call: TRBJ1-4
v_call: TRBV6-1
d_call: TRBD1
clone_size: .

cdr3_aa: CASSLFPPGEADTQYF
cdr3_nt: TGTGCCAGCAGCTTATTCCCACCGGGGGAGGCAGATACGCAGTATTTT
j_call: TRBJ2-3
v_call: TRBV7-2
d_call: .
clone_size: .

cdr3_aa: CASSFSGTYEQYF
cdr3_nt: TGTGCCAGCAGCTTTAGCGGTACCTACGAGCAGTACTTC
j_call: TRBJ2-7
v_call: TRBV7-2
d_call: .
clone_size: .